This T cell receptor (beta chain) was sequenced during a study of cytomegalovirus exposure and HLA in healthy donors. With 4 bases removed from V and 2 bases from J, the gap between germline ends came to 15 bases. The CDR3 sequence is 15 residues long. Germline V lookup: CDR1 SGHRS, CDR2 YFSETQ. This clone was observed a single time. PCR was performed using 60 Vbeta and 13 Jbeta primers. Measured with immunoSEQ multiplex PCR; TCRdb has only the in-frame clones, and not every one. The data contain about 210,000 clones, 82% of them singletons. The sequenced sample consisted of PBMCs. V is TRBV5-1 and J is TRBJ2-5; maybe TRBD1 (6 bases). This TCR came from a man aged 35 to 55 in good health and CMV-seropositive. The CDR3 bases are TGCGCCAGCAGCCTAATAACAGGGTCACAAGAGACCCAGTACTTC. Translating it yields CASSLITGSQETQYF.